These 9 T cell receptor beta chains originate from one sample sequenced in a study of blood T cell repertoires in COVID-19. Assay: immunoSEQ multiplex PCR; the TCRdb copy retains only in-frame clones and omits some. The sample holds a few hundred thousand clones, 88% seen once. Sequencing was done on a sample of peripheral blood. These receptor sequences come from a woman aged 25 to 39 with COVID-19, enrolled during active disease.

The chain joins TRBV28 to TRBJ1-3, with 8 nucleotides matching TRBD1. Trimming at V came to 1 base and at J to 13 bases, leaving 6 bases not matched to a gene. The germline V gene encodes CDR1 MDHEN and CDR2 SYDVKM. This CDR3 has 13 residues. CDR3 nucleotides: TGTGCCAGCAGTTTATACGGGACAGGCCAAATATATTTT. Residues: CASSLYGTGQIYF.

The count of this clone is one. The rearrangement uses TRBV6-5 and TRBJ2-7; D is unresolved. The CDR3 totals 15 residues. The germline gives CDR1 MNHEY, CDR2 SVGAGI. Trimming removed 0 bases at V and 0 bases at J, with 9 bases between. This chain's CDR3 is CASSYSNYGSYEQYF. CDR3 DNA: TGTGCCAGCAGTTACTCGAATTACGGCTCCTACGAGCAGTACTTC.

The CDR3 DNA is TGTGCCAGCAGCCGGGGGGCCGATCAGCCCCAGCATTTT. It yields the protein CASSRGADQPQHF. V is TRBV5-5 and J is TRBJ1-5, with D perhaps TRBD1 (6 bases). Germline lookup yields CDR1 SGHKS and CDR2 YYEKEE (reference sequence). Trimming shortened V by 4 bases and J by 5 bases, and 10 bases separated the two germline ends. The CDR3 consists of 13 residues.

This clone has only a few counts. The gene calls are TRBV4-2 and TRBJ2-2; D gene ambiguous. CDR3 length: 16 amino acids. CDR1 is LGHNA, CDR2 YNFKEQ, per germline. V was clipped by 1 base and J by 3 bases, with 12 bases between them. The CDR3 here is CASSQGWRSDTGELFF. CDR3 coding DNA: TGTGCCAGCAGCCAAGGGTGGCGCAGCGACACCGGGGAGCTGTTTTTT.

This rearrangement joins TRBV7-6 to TRBJ2-1; TRBD1 agrees at 9 bases. V gave up 5 bases and J gave up 11 bases; unmatched junction bases: 4. Germline assignment: CDR1 SGHVS and CDR2 FNYEAQ. This CDR3 comprises 12 residues. The CDR3 nucleotides are TGTGCCAGCAGCGAGGACAGGGGAAAGCAGTTCTTC. Translation gives CASSEDRGKQFF.

J is TRBJ2-7 and V is TRBV2; 7 nucleotides match TRBD1. V dropped 1 base and J dropped 4; count of bases not matched to a gene: 4. CDR1 SNHLY and CDR2 FYNNEI come from the germline V gene. The CDR3 is 14 amino acids. The CDR3 DNA is TGTGCCAGCAGTGAAGGGGACAGCGCTTACGAGCAGTACGTC. Protein: CASSEGDSAYEQYV.

This clone was picked up one time. This sequence joins TRBV6-2 or TRBV6-3 and TRBJ1-5; 8 bases fit TRBD1. The V and J ends lost 5 bases and 1 base, in that order; junction bases with no gene match: 10. The CDR3 is 17 residues long. Germline V gene sequence: CDR1 MNHEY, CDR2 SVGEGT. CDR3 loop: CASSRDRSSGSNQPQHF. The CDR3 DNA is TGTGCCAGCAGTCGGGACAGGTCCAGCGGGAGCAATCAGCCCCAGCATTTT.

This sequence joins TRBV19 and TRBJ2-6, with TRBD1 matching 10 bases. The CDR3 is made up of 15 amino acids. In germline, CDR1 is LNHDA, CDR2 SQIVND (reference sequence). The CDR3 DNA reads as TGTGCAGCGGACAGGGGGTCTTCTGGGGCCAACGTCCTGACTTTC. Protein product: CAADRGSSGANVLTF. The full variable domain, with the rest looked up from reference TRBV19 and TRBJ2-6, is DGGITQSPKYLFRKEGQNVTLSCEQNLNHDAMYWYRQDPGQGLRLIYYSQIVNDFQKGDIAEGYSVSREKKESFPLTVTSAQKNPTAFYLCAADRGSSGANVLTFGAGSRLTVL.

The gene calls are TRBV15 and TRBJ1-6; 7 bases map to TRBD1. Germline trimming cut 5 bases from V and 9 bases from J; bases unmatched to any gene: 7. This CDR3 spans 14 amino acids. Germline lookup yields CDR1 LNHNV and CDR2 YYDKDF (reference sequence). CDR3 protein: CATSLRQGGSPLHF. The CDR3 DNA follows: TGTGCCACCAGCTTAAGACAGGGCGGTTCACCCCTCCACTTT. Variable domain in full (rest from reference TRBV15 and TRBJ1-6): DAMVIQNPRYQVTQFGKPVTLSCSQTLNHNVMYWYQQKSSQAPKLLFHYYDKDFNNEADTPDNFQSRRPNTSFCFLDIRSPGLGDTAMYLCATSLRQGGSPLHFGNGTRLTVT.